This TCR beta chain appears in the sequencing data of a study of T cell responses to AZD1222 COVID-19 vaccine listed by TCRdb under 2021. Background on the whole study: A total of 233 trial participants underwent TCR sequencing, of whom roughly 210 had received two doses of AZD1222 and about 26 had received two doses of the MenACWY control vaccine. Trial participants were enrolled by age into subgroups of 18-55, 56-69 and 70-plus years, and around 140, 26 and 57 TCR-sequenced participants, respectively, were included in these subgroups.

The CDR3 regions of human TCRbeta chains were analyzed by immunosequencing. The study's processing was this. Repertoire TCRs were matched against a reference library of SARS-CoV-2-specific TCRs generated with the MIRA antigen-specificity platform. Breadth was defined as the fraction of unique TCRs that were SARS-CoV-2-associated. Depth was defined as the fraction of total T cells that were SARS-CoV-2-associated. Each spike-specific TCR was assigned to its reactive spike region and to a CD4 or CD8 class using the MIRA data. Log10-transformed breadth and depth values were compared by one-way ANOVA with Sidak's multiple comparisons tests. What TCRdb holds here is the immuneACCESS table cut down to in-frame rearrangements. Part of the clones is not present; checked against another copy, under half of the missing clones reflect an unresolved V gene, and the others are unexplained. D and trimming come from the DNA, and the V and J calls and clone size come from that table. The sample profile shows 90,000 to 120,000 clones; just over 90% of them were found once. The top ten clones comprise roughly 6.2% of the sample.

V is shortened by 5 bases, J by 8 bases, and the region joining them spans 15 bases. Via the germline V gene, CDR1 is SGHAT and CDR2 FQNNGV. The CDR3 holds 14 amino acids from the cysteine to the phenylalanine. This entry keeps only the CDR3 DNA: 42 bases, framed from base 1. Study-wide conclusions, independent of this receptor: Because no day 14 peak-response samples were available, repertoires were characterized only after the peak T cell response. In the small 56-69-year group, the increase in depth fell short of significance, most likely because of low power. Only 5 to 7 AZD1222 recipients were SARS-CoV-2 seropositive at baseline, limiting conclusions about previously exposed vaccinees. Nearly half of unique spike-specific TCRs reportedly recognized epitopes outside regions mutated in the B.1.351 and B.1.1.7 variants. After two AZD1222 doses, spike-specific TCR breadth and depth were significantly higher than at day 0 and than in MenACWY recipients. Vaccine-associated CD4 TCRs spanned the whole spike protein, with dominant responses in regions 160-218 and 743-854. Participants were mostly white British and included more females than males, and it was suggested by the authors that clonal diversity may have been underestimated.

The label giving this sample's time point can be read as: about 28 days (+/-7) after the second vaccine dose. AZD1222 recipients given second doses at about 4 weeks or at about 12 weeks were pooled, since spike-specific TCR depth and breadth were not found to differ between the two schedules. Vaccinee samples were obtained from the UK trials COV001 and COV002, which included a single-blind randomized controlled phase 2/3 trial of AZD1222 (ChAdOx1 nCoV-19) in healthy adults. For TCRbeta chain sequencing, PBMC samples were collected from trial participants at day 0 and at day 28 after the second dose. Of note for this clone: No cognate antigen has been identified for it. No much larger clone is present one base from it, and per-base qualities are unavailable.

The chain is made from TRBV11-2 and TRBJ1-4; the D gene cannot be named for sure. The receptor was derived from an adult who received the AZD1222 COVID-19 vaccine. Sequenced here: peripheral blood, sampled 28 days after the second AZD1222 dose. The nucleotide sequence is TGTGCCAGCAGCCAGTCGACCGCCCGGGAAAAACTGTTTTTT. Its coded protein is CASSQSTAREKLFF.